This T cell receptor beta chain was recorded in a study of shared clonotypes between healthy human individuals. The CDR3 has 14 amino acids. V lost 4 bases and J lost 0, with 10 bases in between. Looked up from germline, CDR1 is SGHRS and CDR2 is YFSETQ. Repertoires were generated with immunoSEQ multiplex PCR, while TCRdb's copy carries only in-frame clones and drops some. The sample comprises 1.4 million or so clones, approximately 98.5% of which are singletons, and about 0.34% rests with the top ten. Sequencing was done on a sample of naive CD4+ T cells sorted from blood. The subset here: CD45RA+ positively selected. The chain links TRBV5-1 to TRBJ1-1; tentative D call: TRBD1 (5 bases). The sequence was obtained from a man aged 25-45 years in good health. The CDR3 sequence: CASSGTGLNTEAFF. The CDR3 nucleotides read TGCGCCAGCAGCGGAACAGGTTTGAACACTGAAGCTTTCTTT.